The present T cell receptor beta chain was sequenced within a study of early T cells in non-severe SARS-CoV-2 infection. As for the study in general: The sequenced material was bulk RNA from unsorted whole blood, and its chains were unpaired. Regarding the study as a whole: Sequences matched to VDJdb favored anti-spike CD8 responses, while private and CD4 specificities were missed.

Researchers tagged individual cDNA molecules with unique molecular identifiers. A single record per CDR3 protein comes from TCRdb applying MiXCR to the 5' RACE reads. The table lists under 30,000 distinct CDR3 sequences, about 5% of them singletons. This clonotype was counted ten times or more. Its antigen is undetermined. The ends were cut back, 0 bases at V and 12 bases at J, with 12 bases in the middle. The CDR3 extends over 13 amino acids. Germline V gene lookup returns CDR1 ENHRY and CDR2 SYGVKD. The specimen was whole blood. The receptor's source is an adult who was a healthcare worker with PCR-confirmed SARS-CoV-2 infection or an uninfected control (not recorded which). The chain links TRBV10-3 to TRBJ2-1; the D gene is possibly TRBD2 (6 bases). The CDR3 region is CAISESGSGAQFF. DNA of the CDR3: TGTGCCATCAGTGAGTCTGGGTCGGGAGCGCAGTTCTTC.